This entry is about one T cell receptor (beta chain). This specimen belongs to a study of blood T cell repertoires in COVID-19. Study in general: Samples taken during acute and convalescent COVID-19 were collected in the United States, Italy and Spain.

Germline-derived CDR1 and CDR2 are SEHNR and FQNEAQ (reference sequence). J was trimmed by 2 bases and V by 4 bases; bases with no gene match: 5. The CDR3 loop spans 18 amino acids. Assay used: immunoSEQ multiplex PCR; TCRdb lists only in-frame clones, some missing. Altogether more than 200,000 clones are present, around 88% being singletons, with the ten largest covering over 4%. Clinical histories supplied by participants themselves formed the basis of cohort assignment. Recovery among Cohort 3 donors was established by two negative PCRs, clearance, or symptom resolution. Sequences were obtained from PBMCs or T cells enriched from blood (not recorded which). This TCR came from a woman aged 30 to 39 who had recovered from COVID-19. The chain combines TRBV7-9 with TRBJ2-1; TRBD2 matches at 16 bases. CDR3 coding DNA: TGTGCCAGCAGCTCGGGACTAGCGGGAGGGGTCGCCTACAATGAGCAGTTCTTC. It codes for CASSSGLAGGVAYNEQFF.